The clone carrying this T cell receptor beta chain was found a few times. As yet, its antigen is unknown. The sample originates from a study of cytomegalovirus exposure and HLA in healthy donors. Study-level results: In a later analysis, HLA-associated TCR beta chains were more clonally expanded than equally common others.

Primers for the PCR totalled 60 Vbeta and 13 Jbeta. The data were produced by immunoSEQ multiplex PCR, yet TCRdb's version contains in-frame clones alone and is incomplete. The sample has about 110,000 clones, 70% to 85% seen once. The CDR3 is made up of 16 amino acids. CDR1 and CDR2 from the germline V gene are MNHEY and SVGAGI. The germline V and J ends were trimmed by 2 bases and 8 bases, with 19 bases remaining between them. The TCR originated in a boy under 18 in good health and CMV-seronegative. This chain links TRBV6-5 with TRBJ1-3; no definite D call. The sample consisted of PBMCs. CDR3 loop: CASSYGPPGAVDTIYF. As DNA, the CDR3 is TGTGCCAGCAGTTACGGACCCCCGGGAGCTGTAGACACCATATATTTT.